Below are 27 T cell receptor beta chains sequenced from a single sample in a study of blood T cell repertoires in COVID-19. Here immunoSEQ multiplex PCR was the method, and the copy in TCRdb shows in-frame clones only, minus some. The data contain about 22,000 clones, 90% of them singletons. Sequencing input: peripheral blood. Receptors originate from a man between 65 and 80 years old with acute or convalescent COVID-19.

This chain joins TRBV11-3 and TRBJ2-1; no definite D call. Germline CDR1 is SGHNT and CDR2 is YENEEA. This CDR3 contains 12 residues. V was cut by 1 base and J by 7 bases, with 5 bases left in between. The DNA of the CDR3 is TGTGCCAGCAGCTTAGGAGTTAATGAGCAGTTCTTC. Amino acids: CASSLGVNEQFF.

The chain carries TRBV18 and TRBJ1-5, with 7 bases lining up with TRBD1. The CDR3 loop spans 13 amino acids. The V gene end was trimmed by 4 bases and the J gene end by 4 bases; junction bases not matched to a gene: 1. Germline V gene data show CDR1 as KGHSH and CDR2 as LQKENI. CDR3 nucleotides: TGTGCCAGCTCACAGGGGGCAAATCAGCCCCAGCATTTT. Its translation is CASSQGANQPQHF.

This clone has a single count. CDR3 bases: TGTGCCAGCAGTCGCGGAGGGACCCGGGTTTTTTTT. This sequence encodes CASSRGGTRVFF. J is TRBJ2-2 and V is TRBV12-3 or TRBV12-4; the D gene is possibly TRBD2 (6 bases). This CDR3 has 12 amino acids. V shed 5 bases and J shed 17 bases, with 18 bases lying between them.

This chain connects TRBV9 to TRBJ2-5; D is undetermined. Germline assignment: CDR1 SGDLS and CDR2 YYNGEE. CDR3 length: 13 residues. Trimming cost V 4 bases and J 1 base, with 8 bases left between them. CDR3 in DNA: TGTGCCAGCAGCCTTAGCAGCCAAGAGACCCAGTACTTC. This translates into CASSLSSQETQYF. The variable domain in full, completed from reference TRBV9 and TRBJ2-5, reads DSGVTQTPKHLITATGQRVTLRCSPRSGDLSVYWYQQSLDQGLQFLIQYYNGEERAKGNILERFSAQQFPDLHSELNLSSLELGDSALYFCASSLSSQETQYFGPGTRLLVL.

The V and J genes are TRBV5-6 and TRBJ1-5; D not certain. V gave up 1 base and J gave up 1 base, with 9 bases separating them. Germline CDR1 reads SGHDT; CDR2 reads YYEEEE. CDR3 length: 15 amino acids. The CDR3 loop reads CASSLRTGSNQPQHF. DNA of the CDR3: TGTGCCAGCAGCTTGCGGACGGGGAGCAATCAGCCCCAGCATTTT.

V usage is TRBV12-3 or TRBV12-4 and J usage is TRBJ1-3; D remains unclear. The CDR3 is made up of 11 amino acids. Deletions cut 4 bases from V and 4 bases from J, with 2 bases between. The chain's CDR3 is CASSSGNTIYF. CDR3 DNA: TGTGCCAGCAGTTCAGGAAACACCATATATTTT.

This clone was observed once. This rearrangement joins TRBV18 to TRBJ2-3; TRBD2 agrees at 10 bases. Germline V CDR1 and CDR2: KGHSH, LQKENI. The CDR3 sequence is 15 residues long. The trim removed 3 bases at V and 6 bases at J, leaving 6 bases unmatched. CDR3 loop: CASSPSGTSVDTQYF. DNA of the CDR3: TGTGCCAGCTCACCGTCTGGGACTAGCGTTGATACGCAGTATTTT.

J is TRBJ2-7 and V is TRBV28, with 7 bases identical to TRBD2. Looked up from germline, CDR1 is MDHEN and CDR2 is SYDVKM. Germline trimming cut 6 bases from V and 4 bases from J; bases unmatched to any gene: 9. The CDR3 consists of 14 residues. CDR3 sequence: CASSPSGLLYEQYF. CDR3 DNA sequence: TGTGCCAGCAGCCCTAGCGGACTCCTGTACGAGCAGTACTTC.

The chain couples TRBV2 to TRBJ2-7; the match to TRBD1 covers 7 bases. V shed 8 bases, J shed 0 bases, and the junction held 1 base outside the gene matches. The CDR3 length is 12 residues. CDR1 and CDR2 (germline): SNHLY, FYNNEI. CDR3 protein: CASRDSSYEQYF. The CDR3 coding sequence is TGTGCCAGCCGGGACAGCTCCTACGAGCAGTACTTC.

The rearrangement uses TRBV10-3 and TRBJ2-2, with D unresolved. With 6 bases removed from V and 0 bases from J, the gap between germline ends came to 8 bases. The CDR3 contains 14 residues. CDR1 and CDR2 from the germline V gene are ENHRY and SYGVKD. CDR3 sequence (DNA): TGTGCCATCAGCCCAGGCCCGAACACCGGGGAGCTGTTTTTT. Its protein is CAISPGPNTGELFF.

V is TRBV27 and J is TRBJ1-5; 11 positions match TRBD1. There are 15 residues in the CDR3. CDR1 MNHEY and CDR2 SMNVEV come from the germline V gene (reference sequence). V trimming: 9 bases; J trimming: 5 bases; junction bases outside the gene matches: 9. DNA of the CDR3: TGTGCCAGTCACAGCGGGACAGGGGGAGATCAGCCCCAGCATTTT. Protein: CASHSGTGGDQPQHF.

V gene TRBV5-1 combines with J gene TRBJ2-1; TRBD1 aligns across 9 bases. This CDR3 contains 14 residues. Losses at the gene ends were 6 bases for V and 3 bases for J; bases not matched to a gene: 4. Germline-derived CDR1 and CDR2 are SGHRS and YFSETQ. The CDR3 loop reads CASTRQGDYNEQFF. In nucleotides, the CDR3 is TGCGCCAGCACGCGACAGGGGGACTACAATGAGCAGTTCTTC.

The CDR3 nucleotides are TGTGCCAGCAGTTCCATGCGTGGGGGGGTCGGGGAGCTGTTTTTT. Protein product: CASSSMRGGVGELFF. The V gene is TRBV3-1 (or the pseudogene TRBV3-2), the J gene TRBJ2-2; 7 bases align to TRBD2. There are 15 residues in the CDR3. The trim removed 6 bases at V and 7 bases at J, leaving 11 bases unmatched. CDR1 and CDR2 (germline): LGHDT, YNNKEL (reference sequence).

A single count supports this clone. This chain connects TRBV24-1 to TRBJ1-5; TRBD1 matches at 10 bases. The V segment lost 5 bases and the J segment 2 bases; nucleotides outside the gene matches: 5. CDR1 KGHDR and CDR2 SFDVKD come from the germline V gene. The CDR3 sequence is 16 residues long. This chain's CDR3 is CATSGPGTGGNQPQHF. CDR3 coding DNA: TGTGCCACCAGTGGACCTGGGACAGGGGGCAATCAGCCCCAGCATTTT.

The J gene is TRBJ2-5, the V gene TRBV24-1, with D perhaps TRBD1 (6 bases). The CDR3 covers 15 residues. From germline, CDR1 is KGHDR and CDR2 SFDVKD. V was clipped by 4 bases and J by 3 bases, with 14 bases between them. CDR3 loop: CATSEPTGPKETQYF. The DNA for the CDR3 is TGTGCCACCAGTGAACCTACAGGGCCCAAAGAGACCCAGTACTTC.

This rearrangement joins TRBV7-2 to TRBJ2-6; D is perhaps TRBD1 (6 bases). This CDR3 has 16 residues. Germline V CDR1 and CDR2: SGHTA, FQGNSA. Trimming took off 5 bases at V and 0 bases at J, with 11 bases between the two ends. The CDR3 nucleotides read TGTGCCAGCAGCCCTGGGACAACCTCTGGGGCCAACGTCCTGACTTTC. Protein: CASSPGTTSGANVLTF. Supplemented by reference TRBV7-2 and TRBJ2-6, the full variable domain reads GAGVSQSPSNKVTEKGKDVELRCDPISGHTALYWYRQSLGQGLEFLIYFQGNSAPDKSGLPSDRFSAERTGGSVSTLTIQRTQQEDSAVYLCASSPGTTSGANVLTFGAGSRLTVL.

The chain employs TRBV28 and TRBJ1-6; 7 bases map to TRBD1. CDR1 is MDHEN and CDR2 is SYDVKM in the germline V gene. The J segment lost 2 bases and the V segment lost 8 bases, leaving 9 bases of the junction unmatched. CDR3 size: 16 residues. CDR3 nucleotide sequence: TGTGCCAGCCTCCGGACAGGACAGGCCTATAATTCACCCCTCCACTTT. Its translation is CASLRTGQAYNSPLHF.

The V call is TRBV19, the J call TRBJ1-6, with D possibly being TRBD1 (5 bases). From germline, CDR1 is LNHDA and CDR2 SQIVND (reference sequence). The CDR3 runs to 17 residues. The ends were cut back, 4 bases at V and 9 bases at J, with 22 bases in the middle. This chain's CDR3 is CASSTGGTPGLGSPLHF. DNA of the CDR3: TGTGCCAGTAGTACCGGCGGGACGCCCGGACTAGGTTCACCCCTCCACTTT. Drawing the rest from reference TRBV19 and TRBJ1-6, the complete variable domain is DGGITQSPKYLFRKEGQNVTLSCEQNLNHDAMYWYRQDPGQGLRLIYYSQIVNDFQKGDIAEGYSVSREKKESFPLTVTSAQKNPTAFYLCASSTGGTPGLGSPLHFGNGTRLTVT.

This clone appeared a few times. The chain links TRBV18 to TRBJ2-1; 7 bases are a match to TRBD2. The CDR3 consists of 16 residues. Trimming took 0 bases from V and 2 from J; bases not matched to a gene: 4. In germline, CDR1 is KGHSH, CDR2 LQKENI. CDR3 in amino acids: CASSPPGTTTYNEQFF. The CDR3 bases are TGTGCCAGCTCACCACCCGGGACTACAACCTACAATGAGCAGTTCTTC.

The genes are TRBV28 and TRBJ2-7; 10 positions match TRBD1. The CDR3 has 16 amino acids. Looked up from germline, CDR1 is MDHEN and CDR2 is SYDVKM. V dropped 6 bases and J dropped 4; count of bases not matched to a gene: 12. The CDR3 bases are TGTGCCAGCAGCCCTTCGCGCGGACAGGGGGGATACGAGCAGTACTTC. Amino acids: CASSPSRGQGGYEQYF.

The chain has TRBV28 and TRBJ1-1, with a possible D match to TRBD1 (6 bases). Germline V gene data show CDR1 as MDHEN and CDR2 as SYDVKM. The CDR3 has 13 residues. The V end was cut by 6 bases, the J end by 1 base, with 9 bases between. The DNA for the CDR3 is TGTGCCAGCAGCGCACAGGGGAACACTGAAGCTTTCTTT. Translation gives CASSAQGNTEAFF.

The chain has TRBV5-1 and TRBJ2-7, with TRBD2 matching over 8 bases. Trimming at V came to 1 base and at J to 2 bases, leaving 2 bases not matched to a gene. This CDR3 spans 14 amino acids. Looked up from germline, CDR1 is SGHRS and CDR2 is YFSETQ. The CDR3 sequence: CASSLTSGPYEQYF. CDR3 coding DNA: TGCGCCAGCAGCTTGACTAGCGGCCCCTACGAGCAGTACTTC.

This chain links TRBV5-4 with TRBJ1-3, with TRBD1 matching over 7 bases. The germline V gene has CDR1 SGHNT and CDR2 YYREEE (reference sequence). V was pared by 4 bases and J by 4 bases, with 8 bases of the junction left unmatched. This CDR3 spans 15 amino acids. The CDR3 region has the DNA TGTGCCAGCAGCGGAGCGCCGGGACAGGGAAACACCATATATTTT. Encoded protein: CASSGAPGQGNTIYF.

The chain has TRBV7-9 and TRBJ1-1; D unclear. This CDR3 region has 14 residues. V dropped 4 bases and J dropped 1 base, with 10 bases sitting between them. Per germline, CDR1 SEHNR and CDR2 FQNEAQ (reference sequence). The CDR3 coding sequence is TGTGCCAGCAGCTACCCCCCGGGGAACACTGAAGCTTTCTTT. This gives the protein CASSYPPGNTEAFF.

This clone was seen a single time. The chain combines TRBV6-2 or TRBV6-3 with TRBJ2-7, with 11 positions matching TRBD1. This CDR3 is 14 amino acids long. After removal of 6 bases from V and 4 bases from J, the junction contained 5 bases not matched to a gene. Germline CDR1 is MNHEY and CDR2 is SVGEGT. CDR3 in amino acids: CASSRTGGAYEQYF. The CDR3 bases are TGTGCCAGCAGCCGGACAGGGGGCGCGTACGAGCAGTACTTC.

This chain links TRBV5-1 with TRBJ1-1, with D unclear. The CDR3 is 14 residues long. Germline V gives CDR1 SGHRS, CDR2 YFSETQ. V was pared by 1 base and J by 11 bases, with 18 bases between. The CDR3 reads CASSLIQEGRGAFF. CDR3 nucleotide sequence: TGCGCCAGCAGCTTGATTCAAGAGGGTCGTGGGGCTTTCTTT.

The rearrangement uses TRBV7-6 and TRBJ2-7; D is perhaps TRBD1 (5 bases). The CDR3 loop spans 15 amino acids. Germline V gene lookup returns CDR1 SGHVS and CDR2 FNYEAQ. The ends were cut back, 1 base at V and 3 bases at J, with 13 bases in the middle. The CDR3 loop is CASSLGPGINYEQYF. CDR3 nucleotide sequence: TGTGCCAGCAGCTTAGGGCCAGGGATTAACTACGAGCAGTACTTC.